One sample yielded the 27 T cell receptor beta chains listed below, sequenced in a study of early T cells in non-severe SARS-CoV-2 infection. MiXCR, run by TCRdb on the 5' RACE reads, gives a single entry per CDR3 protein. The table lists around 67,000 distinct CDR3 sequences, approximately 13% of them singletons. The source material was whole blood. These TCRs come from an adult who was a healthcare worker with PCR-confirmed SARS-CoV-2 infection or an uninfected control (not recorded which).

The table lists this clonotype with many counts. The V call is TRBV7-2, the J call TRBJ1-6, with D unclear. V lost 3 bases, J lost 7 bases, and 4 bases lay in between. The CDR3 extends over 12 amino acids. CDR1 is SGHTA and CDR2 is FQGNSA in the germline V gene. CDR3 nucleotide sequence: TGTGCCAGCAGCTTTGCAAATTCACCCCTCCACTTT. Translation gives CASSFANSPLHF.

This clonotype has only a few counts. This chain uses TRBV28 with TRBJ1-2; 7 bases map to TRBD1. Germline trimming cut 5 bases from V and 2 bases from J; bases unmatched to any gene: 8. Germline V lookup: CDR1 MDHEN, CDR2 SYDVKM. This CDR3 spans 15 amino acids. The CDR3 loop reads CASSIQTGTNYGYTF. Written as DNA, the CDR3 is TGTGCCAGCAGTATTCAGACAGGGACCAACTATGGCTACACCTTC.

This clonotype was detected many times. The J gene is TRBJ2-7, the V gene TRBV6-2 or TRBV6-3; D not certain. CDR3 length equals 12 residues. V was cut by 8 bases and J by 3 bases, with 11 bases left in between. Germline V CDR1 and CDR2: MNHEY, SVGEGT. CDR3 region: CASVGQSYEQYF. The CDR3 DNA reads as TGTGCCAGCGTCGGGCAAAGCTACGAGCAGTACTTC.

This clonotype is deemed medium-sized (0.01 to 0.1%). The chain is built from TRBV11-2 and TRBJ1-1, with 11 nucleotides matching TRBD1. Germline CDR1 SGHAT, CDR2 FQNNGV. V was clipped by 4 bases and J by 5 bases; unmatched bases: 6. This CDR3 is 15 amino acids long. CDR3 DNA: TGTGCCAGCAGCTCAAGGACAGGGGGCCCTACTGAAGCTTTCTTT. Encoded protein: CASSSRTGGPTEAFF.

This clonotype was counted many times. V is TRBV6-4 and J is TRBJ2-1; TRBD2 is a possible D gene (5 bases). V gave up 0 bases and J gave up 9 bases, with 9 bases separating them. Germline V gene lookup returns CDR1 MRHNA and CDR2 SNTAGT. The CDR3 covers 13 residues. The CDR3 is CASSDSLAGEQFF. CDR3 coding DNA: TGTGCCAGCAGTGACTCGTTGGCGGGTGAGCAGTTCTTC.

The chain joins TRBV11-2 to TRBJ2-1; TRBD1 is a possible D gene (5 bases). V shed 2 bases and J shed 5 bases, with 7 bases lying between them. The CDR3 is 13 amino acids. The germline V gene encodes CDR1 SGHAT and CDR2 FQNNGV. CDR3 nucleotides: TGTGCCAGCAGCTTAAACAGGAACAATGAGCAGTTCTTC. It codes for CASSLNRNNEQFF.

This clonotype was counted many times. The rearrangement joins TRBV11-2 to TRBJ1-3; D remains unclear. Germline assignment: CDR1 SGHAT and CDR2 FQNNGV. V was trimmed by 0 bases and J by 10 bases, leaving 10 bases between them. The CDR3 has 13 residues. The CDR3 DNA follows: TGTGCCAGCAGCTTAGATCTCGCGGCGACCATATATTTT. Protein: CASSLDLAATIYF.

This clonotype was seen ten or more times. The J gene is TRBJ2-7, the V gene TRBV28, with 9 bases lining up with TRBD1. From germline, CDR1 is MDHEN and CDR2 SYDVKM. The CDR3 extends over 10 amino acids. The J segment lost 10 bases and the V segment lost 6 bases, leaving 1 base of the junction unmatched. The CDR3 region is CASRTGGQYF. CDR3 DNA: TGTGCCAGCAGGACAGGGGGACAGTACTTC. Looking up the rest from reference TRBV28 and TRBJ2-7 gives the full variable domain: DVKVTQSSRYLVKRTGEKVFLECVQDMDHENMFWYRQDPGLGLRLIYFSYDVKMKEKGDIPEGYSVSREKKERFSLILESASTNQTSMYLCASRTGGQYFGPGTRLTVT.

At least ten counts were recorded for this clonotype. The chain has TRBV19 and TRBJ1-5; no definite D call. Germline CDR1 reads LNHDA; CDR2 reads SQIVND (reference sequence). CDR3 length: 14 residues. V shed 5 bases and J shed 4 bases, with 12 bases lying between them. The CDR3 nucleotides read TGTGCCAGTAGTTCTTCGGGGTTTAATCAGCCCCAGCATTTT. Translation: CASSSSGFNQPQHF.

This clonotype was seen at least ten times. The chain has TRBV21-1 and TRBJ2-5; the table names TRBD2, a call not compared with the DNA. TRBV21-1 is assigned pseudogene status. The length of the CDR3 is 15 residues. CDR3 in amino acids: CASSKEGTSGGTQYF. Here the CDR3 DNA reads TGTGCCAGCAGCAAAGAAGGGACTAGCGGAGGGACCCAGTACTTC.

The table lists this clonotype with many counts. The V gene is TRBV11-2, the J gene TRBJ1-1, with D maybe TRBD1 (6 bases). The CDR3 loop spans 15 amino acids. Trimming removed 6 bases at V and 5 bases at J, with 19 bases between. CDR1 and CDR2 from the germline V gene are SGHAT and FQNNGV. The CDR3 is CASSPIGGAETEAFF. The CDR3, as DNA: TGTGCCAGCAGTCCCATTGGGGGGGCCGAGACTGAAGCTTTCTTT.

Only a few counts were recorded for this clonotype. The rearrangement links TRBV28 to TRBJ2-1, with unresolved D. This CDR3 is 14 amino acids long. V lost 8 bases, J lost 0 bases, and 11 bases lay in between. Germline V gene lookup returns CDR1 MDHEN and CDR2 SYDVKM. The CDR3 here is CASRLRSSYNEQFF. The CDR3 DNA is TGTGCCAGCCGGCTACGGAGCTCCTACAATGAGCAGTTCTTC.

The rearrangement uses TRBV20-1 and TRBJ1-2; D is uncertain. The V gene's germline CDR1 is DFQATT and CDR2 SNEGSKA (reference sequence). V dropped 6 bases and J dropped 8 bases, with 16 bases sitting between them. The CDR3 is 12 amino acids. CDR3 nucleotides: TGCAGTGCCCCGGACCGGCTCGGAGGCTACACCTTC. Translation gives CSAPDRLGGYTF.

In this sample, this clonotype turned up many times. V gene TRBV7-6 combines with J gene TRBJ1-5; unclear D gene. The CDR3 consists of 15 residues. V shed 2 bases and J shed 1 base, with 9 bases lying between them. Germline CDR1 and CDR2: SGHVS and FNYEAQ. CDR3 sequence reads: CASSLSIDSNQPQHF. CDR3 coding DNA: TGTGCCAGCAGCTTAAGTATCGACAGCAATCAGCCCCAGCATTTT.

This chain connects TRBV6-2 or TRBV6-3 to TRBJ1-6, with D maybe TRBD1 (5 bases). This CDR3 is built from 15 residues. Germline lookup yields CDR1 MNHEY and CDR2 SVGEGT. Trimming took 6 bases from V and 9 from J, leaving 18 bases between them. This chain's CDR3 is CASRPSGTSFSPLHF. The CDR3, as DNA: TGTGCCAGCAGACCGTCCGGGACCTCGTTTTCACCCCTCCACTTT.

This clonotype was detected ten times or more. This chain joins TRBV3-1 and TRBJ2-5; TRBD2 matches 10 bases. V trimming: 1 base; J trimming: 2 bases; junction bases outside the gene matches: 7. The CDR3 has 17 amino acids. Germline V lookup: CDR1 LGHDT, CDR2 YNNKEL (reference sequence). Here the CDR3 reads CASSQAKATSGQETQYF. The CDR3 DNA reads TGTGCCAGCAGCCAAGCGAAGGCGACTAGCGGGCAAGAGACCCAGTACTTC.

This clonotype appeared many times. V and J are TRBV5-4 and TRBJ2-7; D remains ambiguous. V dropped 1 base and J dropped 7 bases, with 24 bases sitting between them. The germline V gene encodes CDR1 SGHNT and CDR2 YYREEE (reference sequence). The CDR3 has 17 amino acids. DNA for the CDR3: TGTGCCAGCAGCTTGCCCCACCCAGGAGACTTCGGTTATGAGCAGTACTTC. Its protein is CASSLPHPGDFGYEQYF.

This clonotype was found many times. The chain joins TRBV29-1 to TRBJ2-1; no firm D call. Per germline, CDR1 SQVTM and CDR2 ANQGSEA. CDR3 size: 13 residues. The V end was cut by 0 bases, the J end by 4 bases, with 7 bases between. CDR3 nucleotide sequence: TGCAGCGTTGAAGAGTACTCATACAATGAGCAGTTCTTC. Its translation: CSVEEYSYNEQFF.

This clonotype was recorded many times. The genes are TRBV6-2 or TRBV6-3 and TRBJ2-1, with 9 bases that match TRBD2. Germline CDR1 is MNHEY and CDR2 is SVGEGT. The CDR3 has 14 residues. J was trimmed by 8 bases and V by 10 bases; bases with no gene match: 12. The CDR3, as DNA: TGTGCCATCTCATCGGGTAGCGGGGGCGATGAGCAGTTCTTC. Translated, it gives CAISSGSGGDEQFF.

This clonotype was observed at least ten times. This rearrangement joins TRBV4-2 to TRBJ1-1; 7 bases are a match to TRBD1. CDR1 and CDR2 (germline): LGHNA, YNFKEQ. Trimming at V came to 3 bases and at J to 7 bases, leaving 11 bases not matched to a gene. The CDR3 extends over 15 amino acids. The CDR3 nucleotides read TGTGCCAGCAGCCATGGCCCGCATACAGGGGTTGAAGCTTTCTTT. Protein product: CASSHGPHTGVEAFF.

This clonotype has a count of ten or more. The genes are TRBV28 and TRBJ2-7; 13 bases match TRBD2. The ends lost 5 bases at V and 7 bases at J; junction bases unmatched: 11. This CDR3 region has 16 residues. In germline, CDR1 is MDHEN, CDR2 SYDVKM. The CDR3 loop is CASSLFTSGRGGEQYF. The CDR3, as DNA: TGTGCCAGCAGTCTCTTTACTAGCGGGAGGGGAGGGGAGCAGTACTTC.

This clonotype has ten or more counts. CDR3 sequence reads: CSVEDRTNYGYTF. The DNA of the CDR3 is TGCAGCGTTGAAGACAGAACAAACTATGGCTACACCTTC. The chain recombines TRBV29-1 with TRBJ1-2; D is undetermined. Germline V gives CDR1 SQVTM, CDR2 ANQGSEA. CDR3 length: 13 amino acids. With 0 bases removed from V and 2 bases from J, the gap between germline ends came to 7 bases. The full variable domain, its missing parts supplied by reference TRBV29-1 and TRBJ1-2, is SAVISQKPSRDICQRGTSLTIQCQVDSQVTMMFWYRQQPGQSLTLIATANQGSEATYESGFVIDKFPISRPNLTFSTLTVSNMSPEDSSIYLCSVEDRTNYGYTFGSGTRLTVV.

This clonotype was observed at least ten times. The chain links TRBV27 to TRBJ1-5; 7 nucleotides agree with TRBD1. The length of the CDR3 is 14 residues. Germline loops: CDR1 MNHEY, CDR2 SMNVEV (reference sequence). The junction had 10 bases not matched to a gene; V was cut back by 5 bases and J by 9 bases. CDR3 nucleotide sequence: TGTGCCAGCAGTCCCAAGGACAGGATTCGGCCCCAGCATTTT. The encoded protein is CASSPKDRIRPQHF.

This clonotype showed up many times. The chain uses TRBV27 and TRBJ2-2, with 8 bases matching TRBD1. Germline V gives CDR1 MNHEY, CDR2 SMNVEV (reference sequence). V shed 3 bases, J shed 0 bases, and the junction held 3 bases outside the gene matches. This CDR3 is 16 amino acids long. This CDR3 is CASSLGQVANTGELFF. The CDR3 bases are TGTGCCAGCAGTTTGGGACAGGTCGCGAACACCGGGGAGCTGTTTTTT.

This clonotype was observed at least ten times. The rearrangement joins TRBV14 to TRBJ1-1; no clear D gene. CDR1 SGHDN and CDR2 FVKESK come from the germline V gene. The CDR3 has 11 amino acids. V shed 1 base and J shed 8 bases, with 5 bases lying between them. The CDR3: CASSQVREAFF. The DNA for the CDR3 is TGTGCCAGCAGCCAAGTCAGAGAAGCTTTCTTT.

At least ten counts were recorded for this clonotype. The chain carries TRBV11-2 and TRBJ2-7; 10 bases are a match to TRBD2. CDR3 length equals 13 residues. Per the germline V gene, CDR1 is SGHAT and CDR2 is FQNNGV. V shed 4 bases and J 12 bases; nucleotides not matched to a gene: 9. The CDR3 here is CASSSSGSKIRYF. CDR3 DNA sequence: TGTGCCAGCAGCTCTAGCGGGAGTAAGATACGGTACTTC.

Ten or more counts support this clonotype. V usage is TRBV19 and J usage is TRBJ2-3; 8 positions agree with TRBD2. This CDR3 has 14 residues. Per germline, CDR1 LNHDA and CDR2 SQIVND (reference sequence). V shed 7 bases, J shed 6 bases, and the junction held 9 bases outside the gene matches. This CDR3 reads CASTPGGVWDTQYF. Here the CDR3 DNA reads TGTGCCAGTACCCCGGGAGGGGTTTGGGATACGCAGTATTTT.